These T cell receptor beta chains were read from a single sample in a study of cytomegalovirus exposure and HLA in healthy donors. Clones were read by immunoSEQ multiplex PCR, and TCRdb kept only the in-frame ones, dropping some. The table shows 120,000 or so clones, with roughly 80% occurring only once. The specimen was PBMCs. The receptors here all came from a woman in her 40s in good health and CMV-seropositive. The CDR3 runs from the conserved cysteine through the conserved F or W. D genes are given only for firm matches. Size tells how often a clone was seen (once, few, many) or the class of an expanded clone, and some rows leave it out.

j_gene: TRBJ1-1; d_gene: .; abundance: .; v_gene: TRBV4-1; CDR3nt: TGCGCCAGCAGCCATGGTTCGGGACACCGGAACACTGAAGCTTTCTTT; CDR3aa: CASSHGSGHRNTEAFF
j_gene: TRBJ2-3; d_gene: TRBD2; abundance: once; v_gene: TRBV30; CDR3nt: TGTGCCTGGAGCACGAGCGGGAGGGTTTGGGCGGATACGCAGTATTTT; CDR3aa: CAWSTSGRVWADTQYF
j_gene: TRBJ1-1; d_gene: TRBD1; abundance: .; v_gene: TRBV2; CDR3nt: TGTGCCAGCAGTGAAGTCCCCGCAGGGGGCGGCACTGAAGCTTTCTTT; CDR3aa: CASSEVPAGGGTEAFF
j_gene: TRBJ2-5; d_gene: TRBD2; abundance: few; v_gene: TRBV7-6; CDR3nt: TGTGCCAGCAACTCTCTAGCGGGAGGCGTGGAGACCCAGTACTTC; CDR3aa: CASNSLAGGVETQYF
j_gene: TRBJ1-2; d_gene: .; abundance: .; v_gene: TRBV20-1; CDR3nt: TGCAGTGCTAGTTTGGGTAGCGGCTACACCTTC; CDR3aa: CSASLGSGYTF
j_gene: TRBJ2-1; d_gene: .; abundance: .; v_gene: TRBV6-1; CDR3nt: TGTGCCTCAACGAGCTACTTCTCCTACAATGAGCAGTTCTTC; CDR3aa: CASTSYFSYNEQFF
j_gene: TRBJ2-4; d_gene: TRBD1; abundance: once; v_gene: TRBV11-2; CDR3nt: TGTGCCAGCAGCCCAGGGGGCTTGGACATTCAGTACTTC; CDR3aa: CASSPGGLDIQYF
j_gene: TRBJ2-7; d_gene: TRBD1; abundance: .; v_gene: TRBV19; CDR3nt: TGTGCCAGTAGTATAGACTGGGGACAGGGGGCCTACGACGAGCAGTACTTC; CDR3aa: CASSIDWGQGAYDEQYF
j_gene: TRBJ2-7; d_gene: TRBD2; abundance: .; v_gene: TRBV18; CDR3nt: TGTGCCAGCTCACCAATCACTAGCGGGAATCCTAGCTCCTACGAGCAGTACTTC; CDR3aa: CASSPITSGNPSSYEQYF
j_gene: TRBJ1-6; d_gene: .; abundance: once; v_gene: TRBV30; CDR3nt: TGTGCAACAGTGGGGGGGCTTACACCCCTCCACTTT; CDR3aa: CATVGGLTPLHF
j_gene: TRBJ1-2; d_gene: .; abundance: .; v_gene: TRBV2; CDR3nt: TGTGCCAGCAAACCCCTACTTGGGGAGAGCTATGGCTACACCTTC; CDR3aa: CASKPLLGESYGYTF
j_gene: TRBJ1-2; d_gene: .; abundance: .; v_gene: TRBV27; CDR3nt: TGTGCCAGCAGCTCAGGGGTGAAGAACTATGGCTACACCTTC; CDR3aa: CASSSGVKNYGYTF
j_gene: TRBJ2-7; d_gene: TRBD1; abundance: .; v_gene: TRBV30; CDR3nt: TGTGCCTGGAGATGGACAGGGAGTTACGAGCAGTACTTC; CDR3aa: CAWRWTGSYEQYF
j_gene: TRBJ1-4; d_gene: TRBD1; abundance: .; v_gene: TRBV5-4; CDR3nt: TGTGCCAGCAGCACCCGACAGGGGGCAACTAATGAAAAACTGTTTTTT; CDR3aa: CASSTRQGATNEKLFF
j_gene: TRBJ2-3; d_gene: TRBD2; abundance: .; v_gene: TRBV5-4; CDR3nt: TGTGCCAGCAGCCCAGGACTAGCGGGAGGGGGGACAGATACGCAGTATTTT; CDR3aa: CASSPGLAGGGTDTQYF
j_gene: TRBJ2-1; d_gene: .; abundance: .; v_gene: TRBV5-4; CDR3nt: TGTGCCAGCAGCTTGGCCAACAATGAGCAGTTCTTC; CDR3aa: CASSLANNEQFF
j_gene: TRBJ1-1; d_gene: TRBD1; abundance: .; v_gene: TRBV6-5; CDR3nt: TGTGCCAGCAGTTACGCGGGACAGATGAACACTGAAGCTTTCTTT; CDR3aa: CASSYAGQMNTEAFF
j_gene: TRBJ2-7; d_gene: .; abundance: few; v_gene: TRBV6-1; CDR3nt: TGTGCCAGCAGTGAAGGGGGTAGCAGACAGTACGAGCAGTACTTC; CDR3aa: CASSEGGSRQYEQYF
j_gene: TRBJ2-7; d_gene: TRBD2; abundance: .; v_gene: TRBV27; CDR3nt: TGTGCCAGCAGTTTAGCGGGAGGGCCTTCCTACGAGCAGTACTTC; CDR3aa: CASSLAGGPSYEQYF
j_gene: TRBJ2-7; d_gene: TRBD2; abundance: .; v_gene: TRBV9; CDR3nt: TGTGCCAGCAGCCAATGGGACTACTCCCCCCACGAGCAGTACTTC; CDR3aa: CASSQWDYSPHEQYF
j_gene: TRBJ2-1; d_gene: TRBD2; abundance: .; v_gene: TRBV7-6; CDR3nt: TGTGCCAGCAGCCTCGGGACTAGCGACTCCAATGAGCAGTTCTTC; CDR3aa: CASSLGTSDSNEQFF
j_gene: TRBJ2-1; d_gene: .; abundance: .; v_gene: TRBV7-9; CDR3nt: TGTGCCAGCAGCTTCTCCGACAGATCCAATGAGCAGTTCTTC; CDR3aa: CASSFSDRSNEQFF
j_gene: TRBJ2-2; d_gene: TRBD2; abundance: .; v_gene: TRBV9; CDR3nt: TGTGCCAGCAGCGTGGGGGTAGCGGGAGGGGCCGGGGAGCTGTTTTTT; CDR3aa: CASSVGVAGGAGELFF
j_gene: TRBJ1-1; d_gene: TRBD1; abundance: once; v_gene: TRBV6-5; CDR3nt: TGTGCCAGCGGACAGGGTTCGGTCACTGAAGCTTTCTTT; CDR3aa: CASGQGSVTEAFF
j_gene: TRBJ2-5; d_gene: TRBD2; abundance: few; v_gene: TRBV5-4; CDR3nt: TGTGCCAGCAGCCTAGCGGGAGATACGGAGACCCAGTACTTC; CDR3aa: CASSLAGDTETQYF
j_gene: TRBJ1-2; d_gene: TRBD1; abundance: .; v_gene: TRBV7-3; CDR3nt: TGTGCCAGCAGGGGACAGGGGGCGGCCGGCTACACCTTC; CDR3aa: CASRGQGAAGYTF
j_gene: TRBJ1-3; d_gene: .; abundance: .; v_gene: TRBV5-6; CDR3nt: TGTGCCAGCAGCTTGGAACAGGGATGGGACACCATATATTTT; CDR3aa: CASSLEQGWDTIYF
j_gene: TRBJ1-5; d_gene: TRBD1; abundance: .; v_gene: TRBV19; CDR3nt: TGTGCCTCTCAGACGCCAGGGGGCGAGGGCAATCAGCCCCAGCATTTT; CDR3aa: CASQTPGGEGNQPQHF
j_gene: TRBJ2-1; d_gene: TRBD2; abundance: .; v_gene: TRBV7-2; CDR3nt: TGTGCCAGCAGCTTATCGGGCGGGAGGGCTAATGAGCAGTTCTTC; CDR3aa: CASSLSGGRANEQFF
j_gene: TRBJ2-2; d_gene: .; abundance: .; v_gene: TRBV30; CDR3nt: TGTGCCTGGAGTGTATGGCTTGGTTGGGGGGACACCGGGGAGCTGTTTTTT; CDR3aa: CAWSVWLGWGDTGELFF
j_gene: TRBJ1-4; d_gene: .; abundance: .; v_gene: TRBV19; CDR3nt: TGTGCCAGCCGACGGGTCACAACTAATGAAAAACTGTTTTTT; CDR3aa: CASRRVTTNEKLFF
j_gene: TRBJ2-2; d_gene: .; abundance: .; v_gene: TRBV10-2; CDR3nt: TGCGCCAGCAAGGTCGGGGGTAACACCGGGGAGCTGTTTTTT; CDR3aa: CASKVGGNTGELFF
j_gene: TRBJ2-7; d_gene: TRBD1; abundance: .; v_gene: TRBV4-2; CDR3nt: TGTGCCAGCAGCCCCCAGGGGGACGGCGCCTACGAGCAGTACTTC; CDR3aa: CASSPQGDGAYEQYF
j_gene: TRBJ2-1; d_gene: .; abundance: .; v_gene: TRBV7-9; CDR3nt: TGTGCCAGCAGCTCGCGTCACGCCTCAGGCAATGAGCAGTTCTTC; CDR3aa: CASSSRHASGNEQFF
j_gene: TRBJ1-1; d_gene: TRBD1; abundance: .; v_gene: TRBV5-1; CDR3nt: TGCGCCAGCAGCGGCGGGACAGGGGTATTGAACACTGAAGCTTTCTTT; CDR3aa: CASSGGTGVLNTEAFF
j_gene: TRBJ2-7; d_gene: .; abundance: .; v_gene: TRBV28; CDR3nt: TGTGCCAGCAGATCCACCCACGAGCAGTACTTC; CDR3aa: CASRSTHEQYF
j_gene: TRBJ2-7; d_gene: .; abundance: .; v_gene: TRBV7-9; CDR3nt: TGTGCCAGCAGCGTACGACAGGACTCCTACGAGCAGTACTTC; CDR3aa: CASSVRQDSYEQYF
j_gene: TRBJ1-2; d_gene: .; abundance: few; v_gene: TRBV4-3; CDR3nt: TGCGCCAGCAGCCAGCGGGCGACAGCGGGGGGCTGGGGCTACACCTTC; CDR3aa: CASSQRATAGGWGYTF
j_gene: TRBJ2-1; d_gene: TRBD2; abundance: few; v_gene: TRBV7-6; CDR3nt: TGTGCCAGCAGCTTAAAAGCGGGAGGGACTCTCTTCTCCTACAATGAGCAGTTCTTC; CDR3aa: CASSLKAGGTLFSYNEQFF
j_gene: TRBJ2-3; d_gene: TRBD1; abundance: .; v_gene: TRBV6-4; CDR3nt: TGTGCCAGCAGTCACGGACAGGGGGGCCCAGATACGCAGTATTTT; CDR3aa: CASSHGQGGPDTQYF